Below, 32 T cell receptor beta chains from the same sample are listed, as sequenced in a study of OX40 agonist ivuxolimab in advanced cancers. TCRdb's table, derived via immunoSEQ multiplex PCR, lists solely in-frame clones and lacks some. The data hold some 96,000 clones, with less than 95% observed a single time. The sample was CD4+ or CD8+ T cells sorted from blood, taken in a trial of the OX40 agonist ivuxolimab. These receptor sequences come from an adult with an advanced solid tumor such as melanoma, head and neck, liver or kidney cancer.

As concerns this clone: The junction shows a germline mismatch at one end, possibly a read error. V and J are TRBV2 and TRBJ1-5, with 7 bases identical to TRBD1. Germline V gives CDR1 SNHLY, CDR2 FYNNEI. The CDR3 is made up of 13 amino acids. This CDR3 is CASSGLTGVYPDF. CDR3 coding DNA: TGTGCCAGCAGTGGGTTAACAGGGGTTTACCCTGATTTT.

V usage is TRBV30 and J usage is TRBJ1-4; D gene uncertain. Germline values: CDR1 GTSNPN, CDR2 SVGIG (reference sequence). The CDR3 is 14 amino acids. V lost 0 bases and J lost 14, with 19 bases in between. The CDR3 nucleotides are TGTGCCTGGAGTGTTGGAAACAAGGCGGCCGGGCTGTTTTTT. Amino acids: CAWSVGNKAAGLFF. Complete variable domain (other parts from reference TRBV30 and TRBJ1-4): SQTIHQWPATLVQPVGSPLSLECTVEGTSNPNLYWYRQAAGRGLQLLFYSVGIGQISSEVPQNLSASRPQDRQFILSSKKLLLSDSGFYLCAWSVGNKAAGLFFGSGTQLSVL.

The chain has TRBV4-2 and TRBJ2-2, with 8 bases matching TRBD2. The length of the CDR3 is 18 residues. The V gene end was trimmed by 4 bases and the J gene end by 4 bases; junction bases not matched to a gene: 14. CDR1 is LGHNA, CDR2 YNFKEQ, per germline. Here the CDR3 reads CASSRLDGLAGGTGELFF. CDR3 sequence (DNA): TGTGCCAGCAGCCGCCTGGACGGCCTAGCGGGTGGCACCGGGGAGCTGTTTTTT.

The chain links TRBV5-4 to TRBJ2-4; TRBD1 or TRBD2 may be the D gene (6 bases each). Between the trimmed V and J ends, which lost 2 bases and 0 bases, there was a span of 9 bases. The CDR3 is 15 residues long. The germline V gene has CDR1 SGHNT and CDR2 YYREEE (reference sequence). CDR3 sequence reads: CASSFGGLAKNIQYF. Here the CDR3 DNA reads TGTGCCAGCAGCTTTGGGGGGCTAGCCAAAAACATTCAGTACTTC.

In DNA, the CDR3 is TGCGCCAGCAGCTTTTTCCCCAGGCAAGGCGGCACTGAAGCTTTCTTT. It translates to CASSFFPRQGGTEAFF. The genes are TRBV5-1 and TRBJ1-1, with D hard to call. The CDR3 is 16 amino acids. V lost 2 bases, J lost 4 bases, and 18 bases lay in between. CDR1 is SGHRS and CDR2 is YFSETQ in the germline V gene.

The V and J genes are TRBV6-1 and TRBJ2-2; a weak D match, TRBD1 (6 bases). CDR1 is MNHNS, CDR2 SASEGT, per germline. This CDR3 has 15 residues. With 8 bases removed from V and 0 bases from J, the gap between germline ends came to 13 bases. The CDR3 here is CASGGLRSNTGELFF. The CDR3, as DNA: TGTGCCAGCGGGGGCCTACGATCGAACACCGGGGAGCTGTTTTTT.

V gene TRBV11-2 combines with J gene TRBJ2-7; TRBD2 agrees at 7 bases. The CDR3 runs 15 residues. V shed 2 bases, J shed 3 bases, and the junction held 7 bases outside the gene matches. Per the germline V gene, CDR1 is SGHAT and CDR2 is FQNNGV. The CDR3 nucleotides read TGTGCCAGCAGCTTATCTAAGGGGAGGGTCTACGAGCAGTACTTC. Its translation is CASSLSKGRVYEQYF.

This clone has only one observation. This chain uses TRBV27 with TRBJ1-4; 7 bases agree with TRBD1. CDR3 size: 17 residues. Germline assignment: CDR1 MNHEY and CDR2 SMNVEV (reference sequence). Trimming took 7 bases from V and 2 from J; bases not matched to a gene: 13. In DNA, the CDR3 is TGTGCCAGCAAAAGGGGACAGCTTTATGGGACTAATGAAAAACTGTTTTTT. Protein product: CASKRGQLYGTNEKLFF.

The chain joins TRBV21-1 to TRBJ2-1. TRBV21-1 is deemed a pseudogene. The CDR3 has 13 residues. The CDR3 nucleotides read TGTGCCAGCAGCAAAGGGTTTGGGAATGAGCAGTTCTTC. Encoded protein: CASSKGFGNEQFF.

The CDR3 loop is CASSLAGYEETQYF. CDR3 DNA sequence: TGTGCCAGCAGCTTGGCCGGTTATGAAGAGACCCAGTACTTC. The chain employs TRBV5-4 and TRBJ2-5; D remains unclear. This CDR3 has 14 amino acids. Germline V CDR1 and CDR2: SGHNT, YYREEE (reference sequence). V gave up 0 bases and J gave up 3 bases, with 9 bases separating them.

The rearrangement uses TRBV5-4 and TRBJ2-3; tentative D call: TRBD2 (6 bases). The germline V gene encodes CDR1 SGHNT and CDR2 YYREEE (reference sequence). This CDR3 comprises 16 residues. Trimming took off 0 bases at V and 4 bases at J, with 15 bases between the two ends. CDR3 bases: TGTGCCAGCAGCTTGGAGGATGGCGGAGGGGCAGATACGCAGTATTTT. Protein sequence: CASSLEDGGGADTQYF.

As DNA, the CDR3 is TGTGCCAGCAGCTTCCGTGACTGGAACTACAATGAGCAGTTCTTC. Translating gives CASSFRDWNYNEQFF. The genes are TRBV5-6 and TRBJ2-1; D uncertain. CDR3 length: 15 residues. The germline V and J ends were trimmed by 2 bases and 3 bases, with 12 bases remaining between them. The germline V gene has CDR1 SGHDT and CDR2 YYEEEE.

The rearrangement uses TRBV4-1 and TRBJ2-5, with TRBD1 identical over 8 bases. Germline loops: CDR1 MGHRA, CDR2 YSYEKL. V trimming: 4 bases; J trimming: 3 bases; junction bases outside the gene matches: 4. This CDR3 is built from 14 residues. The CDR3 loop reads CASSPRTGKETQYF. The CDR3 DNA follows: TGCGCCAGCAGCCCTCGGACAGGGAAAGAGACCCAGTACTTC.

The gene calls are TRBV9 and TRBJ2-1; 12 bases map to TRBD2. CDR1 and CDR2 from the germline V gene are SGDLS and YYNGEE. CDR3 size: 18 residues. With V trimmed by 9 bases and J by 1 base, 14 bases remained unmatched. For the CDR3, the DNA is TGTGCCACCCCCCCGAAGACTAGCGGGAGAGTGTCCTACAATGAGCAGTTCTTC. Its translation: CATPPKTSGRVSYNEQFF.

The chain joins TRBV10-3 to TRBJ2-1; possibly TRBD2 for D (6 bases). Germline CDR1 ENHRY, CDR2 SYGVKD. Trimming left V 0 bases short and J 7 bases short, with 19 bases between. CDR3 length: 17 residues. The CDR3 loop reads CAISESLSGASINEQFF. CDR3 nucleotides: TGTGCCATCAGTGAGTCCCTTAGCGGTGCGAGTATAAATGAGCAGTTCTTC.

The chain is built from TRBV9 and TRBJ1-1, with unresolved D. Germline-derived CDR1 and CDR2 are SGDLS and YYNGEE. The CDR3 has 14 amino acids. Trimming pared 0 bases from V and 1 base from J, leaving 7 bases between. The CDR3 coding sequence is TGTGCCAGCAGCGTAGACGTAGGGAACACTGAAGCTTTCTTT. Its translation: CASSVDVGNTEAFF.

The gene calls are TRBV5-1 and TRBJ1-2, with 10 bases that match TRBD1. This CDR3 region has 15 residues. Per germline, CDR1 SGHRS and CDR2 YFSETQ. Germline trimming cut 2 bases from V and 3 bases from J; bases unmatched to any gene: 4. The CDR3 loop is CASSFGQGDYYGYTF. DNA of the CDR3: TGCGCCAGCAGCTTCGGACAGGGGGACTACTATGGCTACACCTTC.

The rearrangement uses TRBV2 and TRBJ1-4; D call uncertain. CDR3 size: 15 residues. The V end was cut by 5 bases, the J end by 2 bases, with 12 bases between. CDR1 is SNHLY and CDR2 is FYNNEI in the germline V gene. For the CDR3, the DNA is TGTGCCAGCAGTTGGCAGAACCCTACTAATGAAAAACTGTTTTTT. Translation gives CASSWQNPTNEKLFF.

The chain employs TRBV7-3 and TRBJ2-2; D not certain. V was trimmed by 2 bases and J by 5 bases, leaving 6 bases between them. The CDR3 spans 13 residues. From germline, CDR1 is SGHTA and CDR2 FQGTGA. The CDR3 sequence is CASSLALTGELFF. In DNA form, the CDR3 reads TGTGCCAGCAGCTTAGCTTTAACCGGGGAGCTGTTTTTT.

V and J are TRBV28 and TRBJ2-5; TRBD1 agrees at 9 bases. Germline-derived CDR1 and CDR2 are MDHEN and SYDVKM. V shed 4 bases and J 5 bases; nucleotides not matched to a gene: 14. The CDR3 has 17 amino acids. CDR3 nucleotides: TGTGCCAGCAGTTCACCGGGACAGGGTTTGATACGGGAGACCCAGTACTTC. It encodes CASSSPGQGLIRETQYF.

The chain carries TRBV9 and TRBJ1-2; D remains ambiguous. This CDR3 comprises 11 residues. Per germline, CDR1 SGDLS and CDR2 YYNGEE. The ends were cut back, 3 bases at V and 0 bases at J, with 0 bases in the middle. Here the CDR3 DNA reads TGTGCCAGCAGCGCTAACTATGGCTACACCTTC. It specifies CASSANYGYTF. Based on the CDR3 plus reference TRBV9 and TRBJ1-2, the full variable domain is DSGVTQTPKHLITATGQRVTLRCSPRSGDLSVYWYQQSLDQGLQFLIQYYNGEERAKGNILERFSAQQFPDLHSELNLSSLELGDSALYFCASSANYGYTFGSGTRLTVV.

The chain links TRBV5-4 to TRBJ2-2; TRBD2 agrees at 12 bases. The length of the CDR3 is 15 residues. V was pared by 4 bases and J by 5 bases, with 3 bases of the junction left unmatched. From germline, CDR1 is SGHNT and CDR2 YYREEE (reference sequence). In DNA form, the CDR3 reads TGTGCCAGCAGCCCAGGGACTAGCGGGACCGGGGAGCTGTTTTTT. Translated, it gives CASSPGTSGTGELFF.

This chain joins TRBV5-1 and TRBJ2-7; D uncertain. The CDR3 is made up of 13 amino acids. CDR1 and CDR2 (germline): SGHRS, YFSETQ. V was pared by 7 bases and J by 5 bases, with 16 bases between. DNA of the CDR3: TGCGCCAGCGGGATCCACGGCTTGGACGAGCAGTACTTC. Its translation is CASGIHGLDEQYF.

The chain links TRBV25-1 to TRBJ2-1, with D possibly matching TRBD2 (6 bases). V was pared by 8 bases and J by 0 bases, with 14 bases between. From germline, CDR1 is MGHDK and CDR2 SYGVNS. The CDR3 extends over 15 amino acids. The CDR3 is CASHSDYLSYNEQFF. CDR3 bases: TGTGCCAGCCACTCGGACTACCTCTCCTACAATGAGCAGTTCTTC.

The chain is built from TRBV18 and TRBJ2-7; 7 bases are a match to TRBD2. The V and J ends lost 4 bases and 2 bases, in that order; junction bases with no gene match: 5. The CDR3 runs to 14 residues. The germline V gene has CDR1 KGHSH and CDR2 LQKENI. The CDR3 DNA reads as TGTGCCAGCTCACGGGCTAGCGGCGCCTACGAGCAGTACTTC. Amino acids: CASSRASGAYEQYF.

V usage is TRBV6-5 and J usage is TRBJ1-2; D not certain. The CDR3 is 12 residues long. Germline values: CDR1 MNHEY, CDR2 SVGAGI. Trimming cost V 5 bases and J 4 bases, with 8 bases left between them. CDR3 DNA sequence: TGTGCCAGCAGTACTAGACCCTATGGCTACACCTTC. Protein product: CASSTRPYGYTF.

The rearrangement uses TRBV28 and TRBJ1-1; 7 bases are a match to TRBD1. Germline V gene lookup returns CDR1 MDHEN and CDR2 SYDVKM. The CDR3 loop spans 13 amino acids. Losses at the gene ends were 7 bases for V and 4 bases for J; bases not matched to a gene: 6. The CDR3 DNA follows: TGTGCCAGCACCCTCCGACAGGGCACTGAAGCTTTCTTT. Protein sequence: CASTLRQGTEAFF.

The V call is TRBV2, the J call TRBJ1-1; D not resolved. Looked up from germline, CDR1 is SNHLY and CDR2 is FYNNEI. Trimming stripped 4 bases from V and 0 bases from J, with 3 bases between. CDR3 size: 12 residues. This CDR3 is CASSVMNTEAFF. The CDR3 DNA sequence: TGTGCCAGCAGTGTGATGAACACTGAAGCTTTCTTT.

The chain recombines TRBV5-4 with TRBJ2-5; 11 nucleotides line up with TRBD2. V was clipped by 0 bases and J by 4 bases; unmatched bases: 2. The length of the CDR3 is 15 residues. Germline CDR1 is SGHNT and CDR2 is YYREEE (reference sequence). This chain's CDR3 is CASSLELAGGETQYF. CDR3 DNA: TGTGCCAGCAGCTTGGAGCTAGCGGGAGGAGAGACCCAGTACTTC.

This chain joins TRBV6-6 and TRBJ2-5; 7 positions match TRBD1. The CDR3 length is 16 residues. Unmatched junction bases numbered 10, after V lost 2 bases and J lost 4 bases. Germline V gives CDR1 MNHNY, CDR2 SVGAGI (reference sequence). In nucleotides, the CDR3 is TGTGCCAGCAGTTACCCGCCACAGGGGTTAGGAGAGACCCAGTACTTC. This translates into CASSYPPQGLGETQYF.

The chain recombines TRBV6-6 with TRBJ1-5; a possible D gene is TRBD1 (5 bases). The CDR3 consists of 13 residues. Looked up from germline, CDR1 is MNHNY and CDR2 is SVGAGI (reference sequence). Trimming removed 10 bases at V and 1 base at J, with 11 bases between. CDR3 DNA: TGTGCCATTACAGGTGCGAGCAATCAGCCCCAGCATTTT. The encoded protein is CAITGASNQPQHF.

The chain links TRBV6-5 to TRBJ2-4; no clear D gene. Germline CDR1 MNHEY, CDR2 SVGAGI. Trimming left V 6 bases short and J 0 bases short, with 9 bases between. There are 14 residues in the CDR3. CDR3 amino acids: CASRGQLAKNIQYF. The CDR3 DNA follows: TGTGCCAGCAGGGGCCAGCTAGCCAAAAACATTCAGTACTTC.